The TCR beta chain described here comes from a study of graft-versus-host responses after intestinal transplantation. Study background: All recipients were transplanted with multivisceral, liver-intestinal, or isolated intestinal grafts.

As for this clone: The antigen remains undetermined.

The germline gives CDR1 MDHEN, CDR2 SYDVKM. Trimming stripped 2 bases from V and 4 bases from J, with 9 bases between. The CDR3 length is 14 residues. This table comes from immunoSEQ multiplex PCR, and its TCRdb copy is limited to in-frame clones, with some not included. The sample includes around 120,000 clones, approximately 90% seen only once; the top ten take roughly 0.2%. The TCR sequence derives from a human donor who received an intestinal transplant. The sequences come from unstimulated CD4+ T cells sorted from spleen or lymph node cells, collected before intestinal transplant. The chain couples TRBV28 to TRBJ1-3; possibly TRBD1 for D (5 bases). Written as DNA, the CDR3 is TGTGCCAGCAGTTTAATGCGACAGGGAAACACCATATATTTT. It is translated as CASSLMRQGNTIYF.